The entry below describes one T cell receptor (beta chain). CDR3 length: 17 residues. Germline V gene data show CDR1 as MGHRA and CDR2 as YSYEKL. Treatment defined: oral pan-JAK inhibitor, 5-10 mg twice daily. Extraction and reverse transcription of RNA yielded cDNA as the sequencing template. Measured with immunoSEQ multiplex PCR; TCRdb has only the in-frame clones, and not every one. Of 130,000 or so clones listed, roughly 86% are singletons. The sample is drawn from a study of CD8+ T cells in alopecia areata. Sequences were derived from CD8+ T cells sorted from blood, sampled at week 4, from a patient treated with tofacitinib. The source is a human donor with alopecia areata. V gene TRBV4-1 combines with J gene TRBJ2-5; the D gene is possibly TRBD1 (6 bases). Judging by the DNA end, TRBJ2-7 fits better; the J call may be wrong. Here the CDR3 DNA reads TGCGCCAGCAGCCAAGGGTATGGGGGCCGAGGGTCCTACGAGCAGTACTTC. It is translated as CASSQGYGGRGSYEQYF.